The next 11 T cell receptor beta chains were all read from a single sample in a study of read filtering for tumor transcriptome and immune sequencing. This library used roughly 0.4 ug RNA and molecular barcoded adaptors spanning alpha/delta and beta/gamma chains. TCRdb reanalysed the reads using MiXCR and keeps one entry per CDR3 protein. Here the sample spans about 46,000 distinct CDR3 sequences, less than 20% being singletons. Specimen: a population of CD138-negative cells sorted from bone marrow. The source is a donor at least 40 years old with multiple myeloma.

This clonotype has ten or more counts. This chain joins TRBV9 and TRBJ1-1; D is uncertain. Trimming pared 0 bases from V and 0 bases from J, leaving 9 bases between. Per germline, CDR1 SGDLS and CDR2 YYNGEE. The CDR3 covers 15 residues. In DNA, the CDR3 is TGTGCCAGCAGCGTAGACGGGAGCATGAACACTGAAGCTTTCTTT. It specifies CASSVDGSMNTEAFF.

In its sample, this clonotype was seen many times. The chain uses TRBV6-5 and TRBJ1-1; possible D gene TRBD1, 5 bases. Germline CDR1 MNHEY, CDR2 SVGAGI. V was shortened by 0 bases and J by 6 bases, with 14 bases between the two germline ends. The CDR3 consists of 15 residues. Written as DNA, the CDR3 is TGTGCCAGCAGTTACTCAGGGCAGGGTACTTCTGAAGCTTTCTTT. Its translation: CASSYSGQGTSEAFF.

At least ten counts were recorded for this clonotype. The gene calls are TRBV28 and TRBJ2-5; D perhaps matches TRBD1 (5 bases). CDR3 length: 13 residues. Trimming took off 3 bases at V and 4 bases at J, with 9 bases between the two ends. Germline CDR1 is MDHEN and CDR2 is SYDVKM. The CDR3 DNA follows: TGTGCCAGCAGTTTGGACAAGGGAGAGACCCAGTACTTC. Translating it yields CASSLDKGETQYF. Based on the CDR3 plus reference TRBV28 and TRBJ2-5, the full variable domain is DVKVTQSSRYLVKRTGEKVFLECVQDMDHENMFWYRQDPGLGLRLIYFSYDVKMKEKGDIPEGYSVSREKKERFSLILESASTNQTSMYLCASSLDKGETQYFGPGTRLLVL.

This clonotype occurred many times. V is TRBV30 and J is TRBJ1-1; D is undetermined. This CDR3 comprises 13 residues. Germline lookup yields CDR1 GTSNPN and CDR2 SVGIG (reference sequence). The V and J ends lost 2 bases and 1 base respectively, with 8 bases between them. CDR3 DNA: TGTGCCTGGAGTCTCGAGAGGAACACTGAAGCTTTCTTT. It translates to CAWSLERNTEAFF. Complete variable domain (other parts from reference TRBV30 and TRBJ1-1): SQTIHQWPATLVQPVGSPLSLECTVEGTSNPNLYWYRQAAGRGLQLLFYSVGIGQISSEVPQNLSASRPQDRQFILSSKKLLLSDSGFYLCAWSLERNTEAFFGQGTRLTVV.

As concerns this clonotype: Just one base apart from a much larger clone, this may be a read error. The rearrangement joins TRBV20-1 to TRBJ1-1; the D is unclear. Germline CDR1 and CDR2: DFQATT and SNEGSKA (reference sequence). This CDR3 has 13 amino acids. The V end lost 0 bases, the J end lost 3 bases, and 8 bases lay between the germline ends. The CDR3 loop reads CSARDRADTEAFF. Written as DNA, the CDR3 is TGCAGTGCTAGAGATAGAGCTGACACTGAAGCTTTCTTT.

This clonotype was seen at least ten times. The gene calls are TRBV29-1 and TRBJ2-7, with D perhaps TRBD1 (5 bases). CDR1 and CDR2 from the germline V gene are SQVTM and ANQGSEA. The CDR3 runs 13 residues. Trimming took 4 bases from V and 6 from J, leaving 16 bases between them. CDR3 nucleotide sequence: TGCAGCGTTGCGAGGACGGTGGGGCGCGAGCAGTACTTC. This gives the protein CSVARTVGREQYF.

Many counts were recorded for this clonotype. This chain connects TRBV29-1 to TRBJ2-3, with 7 bases lining up with TRBD1. Germline V lookup: CDR1 SQVTM, CDR2 ANQGSEA. V gave up 4 bases and J gave up 5 bases; unmatched junction bases: 6. CDR3 length equals 13 residues. CDR3 residues: CSVATGIGDTQYF. CDR3 nucleotides: TGCAGCGTTGCGACAGGGATCGGAGATACGCAGTATTTT.

V usage is TRBV20-1 and J usage is TRBJ2-7; 10 bases are shared with TRBD2. Trimming removed 6 bases from V and 3 bases from J; junction bases left unmatched: 5. The CDR3 has 13 amino acids. Germline V gene data show CDR1 as DFQATT and CDR2 as SNEGSKA (reference sequence). Written as DNA, the CDR3 is TGCAGTGCGAGGGGGACTAGCGACTACGAGCAGTACTTC. Protein product: CSARGTSDYEQYF.

The table lists this clonotype with many counts. This chain uses TRBV5-4 with TRBJ2-2; TRBD2 is a possible D gene (6 bases). Per the germline V gene, CDR1 is SGHNT and CDR2 is YYREEE (reference sequence). Trimming pared 0 bases from V and 5 bases from J, leaving 14 bases between. The CDR3 totals 16 residues. The CDR3 protein is CASSLDPAGTTGELFF. CDR3 coding DNA: TGTGCCAGCAGCTTGGATCCCGCGGGGACGACCGGGGAGCTGTTTTTT.

The V call is TRBV9, the J call TRBJ2-3; unclear D gene. The CDR3 loop spans 12 amino acids. The germline V gene encodes CDR1 SGDLS and CDR2 YYNGEE. V shed 4 bases and J shed 4 bases, with 7 bases lying between them. As DNA, the CDR3 is TGTGCCAGCAGCTACAGCCCAGATACGCAGTATTTT. As protein: CASSYSPDTQYF.

This clonotype was counted many times. This rearrangement joins TRBV20-1 to TRBJ2-5, with D unclear. The CDR3 is made up of 10 amino acids. Germline CDR1 is DFQATT and CDR2 is SNEGSKA (reference sequence). V lost 2 bases and J lost 5, with 3 bases in between. CDR3 protein: CSARSETQYF. Here the CDR3 DNA reads TGCAGTGCTAGATCCGAGACCCAGTACTTC.